The 13 T cell receptor beta chains below come from one sample, sequenced in a study of blood T cell repertoires in COVID-19. The protocol was immunoSEQ multiplex PCR, while the TCRdb copy is restricted to in-frame clones and leaves out a portion. The sample includes some 270,000 clones, around nine tenths of them seen just once. Sequenced sample: PBMCs or T cells enriched from blood (not recorded which). These receptors were collected from a woman in her forties who had been exposed to COVID-19.

CDR3 loop: CASSVVFAGELFF. The CDR3 nucleotides are TGTGCCAGCAGCGTAGTGTTCGCCGGGGAGCTGTTTTTT. The genes are TRBV9 and TRBJ2-2; D uncertain. CDR3 length: 13 residues. CDR1 and CDR2 (germline): SGDLS, YYNGEE. V was pared by 0 bases and J by 6 bases, with 6 bases between.

This chain connects TRBV19 to TRBJ2-2; D is perhaps TRBD2 (5 bases). V was clipped by 5 bases and J by 6 bases, with 16 bases between them. Per germline, CDR1 LNHDA and CDR2 SQIVND (reference sequence). The CDR3 consists of 15 residues. The CDR3 region is CASSRTSAGAGELFF. The CDR3 region has the DNA TGTGCCAGTAGTCGCACCTCCGCCGGGGCCGGGGAGCTGTTTTTT.

Concerning this clone: The junction departs from the called germline gene at one end, perhaps through a read error. The chain joins TRBV5-1 to TRBJ2-3; TRBD2 is a possible D gene (5 bases). This CDR3 has 14 residues. From germline, CDR1 is SGHRS and CDR2 YFSETQ. The CDR3 sequence: CASSQAVSTDTQYF. The CDR3 nucleotides are TGTGCCAGCAGCCAAGCGGTGAGCACAGATACGCAGTATTTT.

This chain joins TRBV10-3 and TRBJ2-2; 9 nucleotides align to TRBD1. CDR1 is ENHRY and CDR2 is SYGVKD in the germline V gene. With V trimmed by 3 bases and J by 4 bases, 6 bases remained unmatched. This CDR3 contains 16 residues. The CDR3 loop is CAISERTGVGTGELFF. DNA of the CDR3: TGTGCCATCAGTGAAAGGACAGGGGTCGGCACCGGGGAGCTGTTTTTT.

This clone was picked up one time. The V gene is TRBV2, the J gene TRBJ2-2; possible D gene TRBD2, 7 bases. Germline CDR1 is SNHLY and CDR2 is FYNNEI. CDR3 size: 18 residues. The V end was cut by 5 bases, the J end by 3 bases, with 22 bases between. The CDR3 loop is CASSIPSLGGQDTGELFF. Written as DNA, the CDR3 is TGTGCCAGCAGTATCCCCTCGTTGGGGGGGCAGGACACCGGGGAGCTGTTTTTT.

V gene TRBV3-1 (or the pseudogene TRBV3-2) combines with J gene TRBJ2-1, with 11 bases that match TRBD1. The CDR3 runs to 12 residues. J lost 15 bases, V lost 5 bases, and 6 bases had no gene match. The germline V gene has CDR1 LGHDT and CDR2 YNNKEL (reference sequence). The CDR3 protein is CASSNRDRGVFF. The CDR3 nucleotides read TGTGCCAGCAGCAACCGGGACAGGGGGGTGTTCTTC.

This chain joins TRBV2 and TRBJ1-2; 8 nucleotides align to TRBD1. Trimming removed 4 bases from V and 3 bases from J; junction bases left unmatched: 7. Germline V lookup: CDR1 SNHLY, CDR2 FYNNEI. The CDR3 covers 15 residues. The CDR3 DNA sequence: TGTGCCAGCAGTGGCGGGACAGGTTTTGACTATGGCTACACCTTC. This gives the protein CASSGGTGFDYGYTF.

The rearrangement joins TRBV5-6 to TRBJ1-3; 7 bases align to TRBD1. The CDR3 covers 14 residues. V lost 0 bases to trimming and J lost 9 bases; unmatched junction nucleotides: 6. In germline, CDR1 is SGHDT, CDR2 YYEEEE. The CDR3 DNA sequence: TGTGCCAGCAGCTTGGATCCAGGGGGGCGCACCATATATTTT. This encodes CASSLDPGGRTIYF. Full variable domain (outside the CDR3, taken from reference TRBV5-6 and TRBJ1-3): DAGVTQSPTHLIKTRGQQVTLRCSPKSGHDTVSWYQQALGQGPQFIFQYYEEEERQRGNFPDRFSGHQFPNYSSELNVNALLLGDSALYLCASSLDPGGRTIYFGEGSWLTVV.

On this clone itself: The junction differs from germline at one of its ends, possibly a read error. This rearrangement joins TRBV5-1 to TRBJ2-5, with TRBD2 matching over 8 bases. In germline, CDR1 is SGHRS, CDR2 YFSETQ. The CDR3 runs to 16 residues. The CDR3 protein is CASSLGTGGPGETQYF. The CDR3 DNA follows: TGTGCCAGCAGCTTGGGTACGGGAGGGCCAGGAGAGACCCAGTACTTC.

This chain uses TRBV28 with TRBJ1-1; unclear D gene. V dropped 5 bases and J dropped 4 bases, with 14 bases sitting between them. Per germline, CDR1 MDHEN and CDR2 SYDVKM. The CDR3 is 14 amino acids. The CDR3 sequence: CASSTRQAATEAFF. The CDR3 DNA follows: TGTGCCAGCAGTACTCGACAAGCTGCCACTGAAGCTTTCTTT.

In DNA form, the CDR3 reads TGTGCCAGCAGCTTAGCGCCCGAAGCTTCCTACGAGCAGTACGTC. Translated, it gives CASSLAPEASYEQYV. The genes are TRBV7-6 and TRBJ2-7; D unresolved. CDR3 length: 15 residues. Per germline, CDR1 SGHVS and CDR2 FNYEAQ. Trimming left V 0 bases short and J 1 base short, with 10 bases between.

Comment on this clone: This specimen includes other DNA sequences encoding the same CDR3. V gene TRBV7-9 combines with J gene TRBJ1-2, with D possibly being TRBD1 (6 bases). The ends were cut back, 0 bases at V and 3 bases at J, with 8 bases in the middle. CDR1 and CDR2 (germline): SEHNR, FQNEAQ (reference sequence). The CDR3 contains 14 residues. For the CDR3, the DNA is TGTGCCAGCAGCTTAGCTGGGGGCGACTATGGCTACACCTTC. This translates into CASSLAGGDYGYTF.

This chain links TRBV4-2 with TRBJ2-7; 14 bases align to TRBD2. Trimming removed 3 bases from V and 2 bases from J; junction bases left unmatched: 9. This CDR3 has 18 residues. Germline values: CDR1 LGHNA, CDR2 YNFKEQ. This CDR3 is CASSQRTSGGPWAYEQYF. CDR3 nucleotide sequence: TGTGCCAGCAGCCAGAGGACTAGCGGGGGGCCCTGGGCCTACGAGCAGTACTTC.